The clone carrying this T cell receptor beta chain has at least ten counts. Its antigen is not known. The source of the sample is a study of T cells after yellow fever vaccination. Study context: The SMART-Seq v4 Ultra Low Input method served to prepare the low-cell-number fractions.

TCRdb itself ran the 5' RACE reads through MiXCR, one entry per CDR3 protein. The sample lists some 250,000 distinct CDR3 sequences; over 3% were seen once. This CDR3 region has 15 residues. Trimming took off 6 bases at V and 0 bases at J, with 14 bases between the two ends. CDR1 and CDR2 (germline): MNHEY, SVGEGT. Overall study findings and caveats: A minor fraction of clonotypes spanned both CD4 and CD8 compartments. Most primary-vaccination clones recurred post-booster (roughly 96% CD4, roughly 90% CD8). Peaking on day 5 versus 15, the secondary response was faster but weaker.

The chain has TRBV6-2 or TRBV6-3 and TRBJ1-1, with D possibly TRBD1 on 6 matching bases. This TCR was recovered from a man aged 18 to 35 who received the YFV17D yellow fever vaccine. Source: PBMCs, taken 15 days after the yellow fever booster vaccination. The CDR3 DNA is TGTGCCAGCAGCCTCAGGGGTAGTTTGAACACTGAAGCTTTCTTT. Translated: CASSLRGSLNTEAFF.